This T cell receptor beta chain was captured in a study of T cells after yellow fever vaccination (dated by TCRdb to 2018 to 2020). Concerning the study at large: Libraries from fractions with low cell numbers were prepared with the SMART-Seq v4 Ultra Low Input RNA kit. To follow T-cell clones before and after primary and booster YFV17D yellow fever vaccination, bulk TCR alpha and beta repertoires were sequenced over time. Two healthy male donors, one aged 18 to 29 and one aged 30 to 40 years, made up the cohort. Blood was drawn at multiple timepoints before and after primary and secondary immunization, with bulk PBMC replicates and cell subsets isolated.

Including cysteine and phenylalanine, the CDR3 has 14 amino acids. The DNA shown is the 42-base CDR3, in frame from base 1. As encoded in the germline V gene, CDR1 is MNHEY while CDR2 is SVGAGI. Trimming removed 2 bases from V and 4 bases from J, leaving 12 bases between the germline ends. What the work shows at the level of the full study, not this receptor alone: Computational filtering was required because FACS-sorted repertoires could contain abundant contaminating clonotypes from the bulk population. A small fraction of clonotypes showed up in both the CD4 and CD8 compartments, probably as a result of convergent recombination. Most clones expanded after primary vaccination were re-detected after the booster (just under 97% of CD4 and approximately 85% of CD8), suggesting broad memory maintenance. Compared with the primary T-cell response, the secondary T-cell response was faster but weaker, reaching its peak on day 5 rather than on day 15. Because the study included only a couple of donors, the extent to which the findings can be generalized is limited.

TCR cDNA was synthesized by 5'RACE template switching, which introduced a universal primer site and unique molecular identifiers. cDNA synthesis was primed from both the TCR alpha and TCR beta constant segments. Two PCR steps were used to amplify libraries, with sample barcodes and sequencing adapters being added in the second step. Libraries were sequenced on Illumina HiSeq 2500 (2x100 bp) or NovaSeq (2x150 bp). As for how the authors treated the data: Demultiplexing of reads and collapsing into UMI consensus sequences were performed with MIGEC, and V(D)J alignment was carried out with MiXCR. Using edgeR on replicate PBMC samples, clonotypes were called vaccine-responding if FDR was below 0.01 and the log2 fold change was above 5 up to day 15. CD4 or CD8 identity was assigned to each bulk clonotype according to whether the clonotype was present at higher abundance in the sequenced CD4 repertoire or the sequenced CD8 repertoire. The public reads were reanalyzed by TCRdb: fastp trimming at Q25, MiXCR alignment, in-frame beta chains only. Rows with one shared CDR3 protein collapse into an entry with the most common genes and DNA. Here the V and J calls rest on TCRdb's processing, not on the authors' analysis. The sample table records approximately 550,000 distinct CDR3 sequences; 15% to 20% of these occur just once. The top ten hold 13% to 15% of the sample.

The treatment or condition label on this specimen signifies: live attenuated yellow fever vaccine strain. At every blood-draw timepoint, two biological replicates of bulk PBMCs were collected. PBMCs were isolated from peripheral blood using a standard Ficoll-Paque protocol. TriZol was used to extract RNA from bulk PBMCs, from CD4 and CD8 fractions, and from dextramer-positive and dextramer-negative fractions. In regard to this clonotype: Its antigen is unknown. Per-base qualities were not stored, and no clone one base away is much larger.

Here the sequenced sample was PBMCs, taken 15 days after the yellow fever booster vaccination. This receptor was obtained from a man aged 25-45 years who received the YFV17D yellow fever vaccine. The rearranged segments are TRBV6-5 and TRBJ2-7; the D assignment is uncertain and may be TRBD1 or TRBD2, with 5 bases supporting each. In nucleotides, the sequence is TGTGCCAGCAGTTACAATGGGGGTCTTTACGAGCAGTACTTC. This gives the protein CASSYNGGLYEQYF.